The 21 T cell receptor beta chains listed next were all sequenced from one sample in a study of CD8 T cells in Susac syndrome. RNA was extracted with the RNeasy kit, and a quantity of 0.5 to 1 ug was reverse transcribed using random hexamers. One entry per CDR3 protein results from TCRdb running MiXCR on the immunoSEQ multiplex PCR reads. This table holds about 130,000 distinct CDR3 sequences, approximately 94% found once. Sequenced sample: CD4+ T cells from PBMCs. The receptors shown here come from a human donor with multiple sclerosis.

This sequence joins TRBV30 and TRBJ1-2, with 7 bases identical to TRBD1. The CDR3 is 12 residues long. The germline V gene encodes CDR1 GTSNPN and CDR2 SVGIG (reference sequence). Trimming cost V 2 bases and J 8 bases; bases outside gene matches: 5. DNA of the CDR3: TGTGCCTGGAGTCCCAGGGGGGGAGGCTACACCTTC. Protein: CAWSPRGGGYTF.

The chain joins TRBV3-1 to TRBJ2-6; TRBD1 is a possible D gene (6 bases). V was trimmed by 4 bases and J by 1 base, leaving 11 bases between them. Germline CDR1 reads LGHDT; CDR2 reads YNNKEL (reference sequence). The CDR3 has 16 amino acids. The CDR3 here is CASSLAQGSGANVLTF. The CDR3 DNA reads as TGTGCCAGCAGCCTCGCTCAGGGGTCTGGGGCCAACGTCCTGACTTTC.

This sequence joins TRBV20-1 and TRBJ2-7; a possible D gene is TRBD1 (6 bases). Germline V lookup: CDR1 DFQATT, CDR2 SNEGSKA (reference sequence). Trimming pared 3 bases from V and 0 bases from J, leaving 15 bases between. The CDR3 runs 15 residues. The CDR3 nucleotides are TGCAGTGCTAGCCCGCACAGGGACAACTCCTACGAGCAGTACTTC. Protein: CSASPHRDNSYEQYF.

The chain combines TRBV7-9 with TRBJ1-3; perhaps TRBD1 as D (6 bases). V was clipped by 5 bases and J by 0 bases, with 11 bases between them. CDR3 length: 15 amino acids. The V gene's germline CDR1 is SEHNR and CDR2 FQNEAQ (reference sequence). CDR3: CASSPRGISGNTIYF. The CDR3 nucleotides are TGTGCCAGCAGCCCAAGGGGGATCTCTGGAAACACCATATATTTT.

The genes are TRBV30 and TRBJ1-1; D possibly corresponds to TRBD1 (6 bases). Germline loops: CDR1 GTSNPN, CDR2 SVGIG (reference sequence). V was pared by 3 bases and J by 10 bases, with 12 bases between. The CDR3 runs to 11 residues. Here the CDR3 DNA reads TGTGCCTGGAGAAGGGGGATGGGAGCTTTCTTT. Protein product: CAWRRGMGAFF.

This chain connects TRBV6-1 to TRBJ1-1, with D maybe TRBD1 (6 bases). V dropped 11 bases and J dropped 4 bases, with 20 bases sitting between them. The germline V gene has CDR1 MNHNS and CDR2 SASEGT. The CDR3 extends over 14 amino acids. The DNA for the CDR3 is TGTGCCGCATGGGGGGCTACTATGGGCACTGAAGCTTTCTTT. This sequence encodes CAAWGATMGTEAFF.

The V gene is TRBV24-1, the J gene TRBJ2-5; maybe TRBD1 (5 bases). The V gene's germline CDR1 is KGHDR and CDR2 SFDVKD. The length of the CDR3 is 18 residues. Trimming removed 0 bases from V and 5 bases from J, with 21 bases in between. The CDR3 loop reads CATSDLTGRMWLWETQYF. Written as DNA, the CDR3 is TGTGCCACCAGTGATTTGACAGGAAGAATGTGGTTGTGGGAGACCCAGTACTTC.

The chain has TRBV5-1 and TRBJ1-2; D is possibly TRBD1 (5 bases). The V gene lost 3 bases and the J gene lost 9 bases, with 15 bases spanning the gap. From germline, CDR1 is SGHRS and CDR2 YFSETQ. The CDR3 consists of 13 residues. CDR3: CASSSVDGQSYTF. The CDR3 DNA follows: TGCGCCAGCAGCTCGGTTGACGGACAAAGCTACACCTTC.

The V and J genes are TRBV5-1 and TRBJ2-1, with a weak D call TRBD2 (5 bases). In germline, CDR1 is SGHRS, CDR2 YFSETQ. The V gene lost 4 bases and the J gene lost 0 bases, with 17 bases spanning the gap. The CDR3 totals 17 residues. The DNA for the CDR3 is TGCGCCAGCAGCCCAAAGGAGGCGGCGAGCTCCTACAATGAGCAGTTCTTC. Amino acid sequence: CASSPKEAASSYNEQFF.

The gene calls are TRBV6-4 and TRBJ1-1; D may be TRBD1 (5 bases). The CDR3 totals 13 residues. CDR1 and CDR2 from the germline V gene are MRHNA and SNTAGT. V was cut by 7 bases and J by 1 base, with 10 bases left in between. The DNA of the CDR3 is TGTGCCAGCAAAAGTGGACAGAACACTGAAGCTTTCTTT. It codes for CASKSGQNTEAFF.

This clonotype was found a few times. The genes are TRBV4-1 and TRBJ2-1, with D perhaps TRBD1 (5 bases). CDR1 and CDR2 (germline): MGHRA, YSYEKL. Between the trimmed V and J ends, which lost 0 bases and 3 bases, there was a span of 9 bases. The CDR3 totals 15 residues. The DNA for the CDR3 is TGCGCCAGCAGCCAAGATTGGGGCAGCTACAATGAGCAGTTCTTC. This sequence encodes CASSQDWGSYNEQFF.

The V call is TRBV5-1, the J call TRBJ1-2, with D perhaps matching TRBD1 (5 bases). Trimming took off 1 base at V and 0 bases at J, with 10 bases between the two ends. Germline values: CDR1 SGHRS, CDR2 YFSETQ. There are 15 residues in the CDR3. The CDR3 is CASSLTLGPNYGYTF. The CDR3 DNA reads as TGCGCCAGCAGCTTGACCTTGGGGCCTAACTATGGCTACACCTTC.

The chain joins TRBV7-6 to TRBJ2-2; TRBD2 aligns across 13 bases. The CDR3 length is 17 residues. The V segment lost 5 bases and the J segment 4 bases; nucleotides outside the gene matches: 7. CDR1 SGHVS and CDR2 FNYEAQ come from the germline V gene. CDR3 protein: CASSKLAGGPGTGELFF. In DNA form, the CDR3 reads TGTGCCAGCAGCAAACTAGCGGGAGGGCCGGGCACCGGGGAGCTGTTTTTT.

A single count supports this clonotype. The V and J genes are TRBV18 and TRBJ2-2; D not resolved. Germline V gene lookup returns CDR1 KGHSH and CDR2 LQKENI. The CDR3 consists of 13 residues. V lost 1 base and J 7 bases, leaving 7 bases between the germline ends. CDR3 in DNA: TGTGCCAGCTCACCACTAAGGGACGGGGAGCTGTTTTTT. Protein: CASSPLRDGELFF.

The chain joins TRBV3-1 to TRBJ1-3; D remains ambiguous. CDR3 length: 15 residues. Deletions cut 3 bases from V and 0 bases from J, with 9 bases between. The germline V gene has CDR1 LGHDT and CDR2 YNNKEL (reference sequence). The CDR3 bases are TGTGCCAGCAGCCAGGGTGACTCCTCTGGAAACACCATATATTTT. It translates to CASSQGDSSGNTIYF.

The chain carries TRBV11-2 and TRBJ2-7; 9 nucleotides line up with TRBD1. The CDR3 extends over 14 amino acids. Unmatched junction bases numbered 8, after V lost 8 bases and J lost 3 bases. Germline-derived CDR1 and CDR2 are SGHAT and FQNNGV. This chain's CDR3 is CASGPLTGGYEQYF. The CDR3 DNA reads as TGTGCCAGCGGACCGTTGACAGGGGGCTACGAGCAGTACTTC.

As DNA, the CDR3 is TGCAGTGCCACTGGACTAGCGGGGAATGAGCAGTTCTTC. Translation gives CSATGLAGNEQFF. The V gene is TRBV20-1, the J gene TRBJ2-1; 12 bases are shared with TRBD2. The CDR3 spans 13 residues. The junction had 4 bases not matched to a gene; V was cut back by 6 bases and J by 7 bases. Germline CDR1 and CDR2: DFQATT and SNEGSKA (reference sequence).

The CDR3 protein is CAWSEGGTGELFF. CDR3 DNA sequence: TGTGCCTGGAGTGAAGGGGGAACCGGGGAGCTGTTTTTT. V usage is TRBV30 and J usage is TRBJ2-2, with D maybe TRBD1 (6 bases). CDR1 GTSNPN and CDR2 SVGIG come from the germline V gene (reference sequence). The V end was cut by 1 base, the J end by 5 bases, with 8 bases between. This CDR3 has 13 residues.

Comment on this clonotype: The junction and the germline gene differ at one end; a read error may be behind it. The chain couples TRBV7-9 to TRBJ1-5, with D tentatively TRBD1 (6 bases). The germline CDR1 and CDR2 sequences are SEHNR and FQNEAQ (reference sequence). This CDR3 comprises 14 residues. The DNA for the CDR3 is TGTGCCGGCAGCTTTCAGGGGCAGGAGCAGCCCCAGCATTTT. Protein product: CAGSFQGQEQPQHF.

The chain uses TRBV6-6 and TRBJ2-7; 10 nucleotides line up with TRBD1. This CDR3 spans 15 amino acids. The germline V gene encodes CDR1 MNHNY and CDR2 SVGAGI (reference sequence). Trimming at V came to 2 bases and at J to 4 bases, leaving 5 bases not matched to a gene. The CDR3 is CASSYGGQGNYEQYF. The CDR3 coding sequence is TGTGCCAGCAGTTACGGGGGACAGGGGAATTACGAGCAGTACTTC.

This chain connects TRBV6-5 to TRBJ1-5, with D unresolved. V gave up 4 bases and J gave up 5 bases, with 15 bases separating them. The CDR3 is made up of 15 amino acids. CDR1 MNHEY and CDR2 SVGAGI come from the germline V gene. Here the CDR3 reads CASSLTGGGDQPQHF. The CDR3 coding sequence is TGTGCCAGCAGTTTGACCGGAGGAGGAGATCAGCCCCAGCATTTT.